The 32 T cell receptor beta chains below all came from one sample that was sequenced in a study of Ad26.COV2.S vaccination and SARS-CoV-2 variants. Assay: immunoSEQ multiplex PCR; the TCRdb copy retains only in-frame clones and omits some. The sample has about 180,000 clones; about 83% are singletons. The source was peripheral blood, collected after recovery from COVID-19. The source is a human donor who had recovered from COVID-19.

J is TRBJ1-4 and V is TRBV15; D not certain. CDR1 and CDR2 from the germline V gene are LNHNV and YYDKDF (reference sequence). The CDR3 has 15 residues. With 4 bases removed from V and 0 bases from J, the gap between germline ends came to 9 bases. CDR3 residues: CATSKMVATNEKLFF. Written as DNA, the CDR3 is TGTGCCACCAGCAAGATGGTTGCAACTAATGAAAAACTGTTTTTT.

This clone was picked up one time. This sequence joins TRBV2 and TRBJ2-5; D may be TRBD1 (6 bases). From germline, CDR1 is SNHLY and CDR2 FYNNEI. Trimming shortened V by 11 bases and J by 4 bases, and 14 bases separated the two germline ends. The CDR3 sequence is 12 residues long. CDR3 bases: TGTGCCGGACGAACAGGGTCAGAGACCCAGTACTTC. This encodes CAGRTGSETQYF.

The chain carries TRBV7-8 and TRBJ1-2, with D hard to call. The germline V gene encodes CDR1 SGHVS and CDR2 FQNEAQ. This CDR3 has 15 residues. Trimming removed 4 bases from V and 3 bases from J, with 15 bases in between. The CDR3 DNA reads TGTGCCAGCAGCTCTAGGGTTTCAACTCACTATGGCTACACCTTC. Protein sequence: CASSSRVSTHYGYTF. The entire variable domain, with the rest obtained from reference TRBV7-8 and TRBJ1-2, is as follows: GAGVSQSPRYKVAKRGQDVALRCDPISGHVSLFWYQQALGQGPEFLTYFQNEAQLDKSGLPSDRFFAERPEGSVSTLKIQRTQQEDSAVYLCASSSRVSTHYGYTFGSGTRLTVV.

The chain is built from TRBV9 and TRBJ2-3; 14 positions match TRBD2. V was pared by 3 bases and J by 4 bases, with 7 bases of the junction left unmatched. Germline CDR1 reads SGDLS; CDR2 reads YYNGEE. This CDR3 spans 17 amino acids. The CDR3 is CASSETSGGAGADTQYF. The CDR3 region has the DNA TGTGCCAGCAGCGAGACTAGCGGGGGGGCCGGGGCAGATACGCAGTATTTT.

The chain uses TRBV29-1 and TRBJ1-1, with TRBD1 matching 7 bases. J lost 4 bases, V lost 5 bases, and 10 bases had no gene match. Germline V gene data show CDR1 as SQVTM and CDR2 as ANQGSEA. The CDR3 is made up of 14 amino acids. Here the CDR3 DNA reads TGCAGCGTTACGGAGATGCCAGGGGGCACTGAAGCTTTCTTT. This gives the protein CSVTEMPGGTEAFF.

The chain has TRBV5-1 and TRBJ1-2; 9 bases align to TRBD1. CDR1 is SGHRS and CDR2 is YFSETQ in the germline V gene. The CDR3 length is 15 residues. Germline trimming cut 4 bases from V and 8 bases from J; bases unmatched to any gene: 12. The CDR3 region is CASSASGTGSRGYTF. CDR3 nucleotide sequence: TGCGCCAGCAGCGCCTCCGGGACAGGGTCACGAGGCTACACCTTC.

The rearrangement uses TRBV7-8 and TRBJ2-2; D assignment may be TRBD1 or TRBD2 (5 bases each). The germline CDR1 and CDR2 sequences are SGHVS and FQNEAQ. The CDR3 is 16 amino acids. Trimming took off 3 bases at V and 4 bases at J, with 15 bases between the two ends. The chain's CDR3 is CASSFLLGPGTGELFF. The CDR3 bases are TGTGCCAGCAGCTTTCTCTTGGGACCTGGCACCGGGGAGCTGTTTTTT.

The genes are TRBV10-3 and TRBJ1-2; maybe TRBD1 (6 bases). The V end lost 10 bases, the J end lost 8 bases, and 20 bases lay between the germline ends. CDR1 and CDR2 from the germline V gene are ENHRY and SYGVKD. The CDR3 is 13 amino acids. CDR3 protein: CATGGGTPGGYTF. For the CDR3, the DNA is TGTGCCACCGGGGGGGGGACACCCGGCGGCTACACCTTC.

This clone has only a few counts. The rearrangement joins TRBV27 to TRBJ2-3; TRBD2 is a possible D gene (5 bases). Between the trimmed V and J ends, which lost 8 bases and 1 base, there was a span of 22 bases. Germline loops: CDR1 MNHEY, CDR2 SMNVEV (reference sequence). The CDR3 sequence is 17 residues long. The CDR3 reads CASGYPTIANRTDTQYF. The CDR3 nucleotides read TGTGCCAGCGGCTACCCTACAATAGCGAACCGCACAGATACGCAGTATTTT.

The chain has TRBV6-5 and TRBJ2-7; no clear D. The CDR3 sequence is 13 residues long. Germline loops: CDR1 MNHEY, CDR2 SVGAGI. V was clipped by 5 bases and J by 0 bases, with 8 bases between them. CDR3 region: CASSTPSSYEQYF. The CDR3 region has the DNA TGTGCCAGCAGTACACCCTCCTCCTACGAGCAGTACTTC.

Here the CDR3 DNA reads TGTGCCAGCAGCCGGACAGGGGGTGTCACCGGGGAGCTGTTTTTT. It codes for CASSRTGGVTGELFF. The chain has TRBV11-2 and TRBJ2-2; 10 nucleotides match TRBD1. J gave up 4 bases and V 5 bases, and 4 bases lay outside the gene matches. The CDR3 is made up of 15 amino acids. Germline V gives CDR1 SGHAT, CDR2 FQNNGV. Supplemented by reference TRBV11-2 and TRBJ2-2, the full variable domain reads EAGVAQSPRYKIIEKRQSVAFWCNPISGHATLYWYQQILGQGPKLLIQFQNNGVVDDSQLPKDRFSAERLKGVDSTLKIQPAKLEDSAVYLCASSRTGGVTGELFFGEGSRLTVL.

This clone was recorded once. The rearrangement joins TRBV28 to TRBJ2-3; 9 bases are shared with TRBD1. The CDR3 has 14 amino acids. V trimming: 4 bases; J trimming: 3 bases; junction bases outside the gene matches: 2. Germline V gene lookup returns CDR1 MDHEN and CDR2 SYDVKM. This CDR3 is CASSSGQGTDTQYF. The CDR3, as DNA: TGTGCCAGCAGTTCGGGACAGGGTACAGATACGCAGTATTTT.

This chain uses TRBV2 with TRBJ2-5; TRBD1 agrees at 8 bases. Unmatched junction bases numbered 6, after V lost 8 bases and J lost 4 bases. Germline lookup yields CDR1 SNHLY and CDR2 FYNNEI. The CDR3 is 13 residues long. The CDR3 spells CASGQGSRETQYF. For the CDR3, the DNA is TGTGCCAGCGGACAGGGCAGTCGAGAGACCCAGTACTTC. Together with reference TRBV2 and TRBJ2-5, the CDR3 gives the full variable domain: EPEVTQTPSHQVTQMGQEVILRCVPISNHLYFYWYRQILGQKVEFLVSFYNNEISEKSEIFDDQFSVERPDGSNFTLKIRSTKLEDSAMYFCASGQGSRETQYFGPGTRLLVL.

V gene TRBV7-9 combines with J gene TRBJ2-3; the D gene could be TRBD1 or TRBD2 (6 bases each). V was trimmed by 2 bases and J by 3 bases, leaving 12 bases between them. The germline V gene encodes CDR1 SEHNR and CDR2 FQNEAQ (reference sequence). This CDR3 is built from 15 residues. Here the CDR3 DNA reads TGTGCCAGCAGCTTAACGGGGGCAGGGACAGATACGCAGTATTTT. This sequence encodes CASSLTGAGTDTQYF.

CDR3 DNA: TGTGCCAGCTCACCACAACAGGACACCTACGAGCAGTACTTC. Translating it yields CASSPQQDTYEQYF. This chain links TRBV18 with TRBJ2-7; D might be TRBD1 (5 bases). Germline V CDR1 and CDR2: KGHSH, LQKENI. The CDR3 contains 14 residues. Deletions cut 1 base from V and 2 bases from J, with 9 bases between.

This chain uses TRBV19 with TRBJ1-2; D not certain. Deletions cut 6 bases from V and 4 bases from J, with 15 bases between. The CDR3 length is 14 residues. Germline CDR1 is LNHDA and CDR2 is SQIVND (reference sequence). DNA for the CDR3: TGTGCCAGTAGGGGATTGGCAGTTTTCTATGGCTACACCTTC. Protein product: CASRGLAVFYGYTF.

The chain combines TRBV7-8 with TRBJ2-1, with 11 bases identical to TRBD2. V lost 5 bases and J lost 9; bases outside the gene matches: 9. Germline CDR1 is SGHVS and CDR2 is FQNEAQ. This CDR3 comprises 15 residues. The CDR3 nucleotides are TGTGCCAGCAGCATATTAGCGGGAGGGCCGGGTGAGCAGTTCTTC. It encodes CASSILAGGPGEQFF.

This rearrangement joins TRBV6-5 to TRBJ2-3; 8 bases are a match to TRBD1. The CDR3 is 13 residues long. Germline V gene data show CDR1 as MNHEY and CDR2 as SVGAGI. Germline trimming cut 6 bases from V and 5 bases from J; bases unmatched to any gene: 4. The CDR3 here is CASSGQGLDTQYF. CDR3 in DNA: TGTGCCAGCAGCGGACAGGGATTAGATACGCAGTATTTT.

The chain links TRBV6-5 to TRBJ2-5; D gene ambiguous. V lost 5 bases and J 4 bases, leaving 14 bases between the germline ends. The CDR3 has 14 amino acids. CDR1 and CDR2 (germline): MNHEY, SVGAGI. The CDR3 DNA follows: TGTGCCAGCAGTACCGACTGGAAAGCAGAGACCCAGTACTTC. This encodes CASSTDWKAETQYF.

The chain is built from TRBV4-2 and TRBJ2-7; 10 bases agree with TRBD2. The germline V gene has CDR1 LGHNA and CDR2 YNFKEQ. Unmatched junction bases numbered 6, after V lost 2 bases and J lost 5 bases. This CDR3 is 15 amino acids long. CDR3 DNA sequence: TGTGCCAGCAGCCAACCGGGGACTAGCGCGGACGAGCAGTACTTC. Its translation is CASSQPGTSADEQYF.

A note on this clone: Additional DNA sequences in this sample encode the identical CDR3. The chain combines TRBV5-4 with TRBJ1-6; TRBD1 might be the D (5 bases). V was trimmed by 4 bases and J by 3 bases, leaving 11 bases between them. This CDR3 contains 15 residues. The V gene's germline CDR1 is SGHNT and CDR2 YYREEE (reference sequence). The CDR3 DNA reads as TGTGCCAGCAGCCTGGGGGGGGGCTATAATTCACCCCTCCACTTT. Amino acid sequence: CASSLGGGYNSPLHF.

This chain uses TRBV4-1 with TRBJ2-3, with 9 bases matching TRBD1. The junction had 13 bases not matched to a gene; V was cut back by 0 bases and J by 0 bases. There are 20 residues in the CDR3. Germline V CDR1 and CDR2: MGHRA, YSYEKL. CDR3 in DNA: TGCGCCAGCAGCCAAGAAAGAGGGGACAGGGTATCGCCTAGCACAGATACGCAGTATTTT. Its protein product is CASSQERGDRVSPSTDTQYF.

The chain has TRBV18 and TRBJ2-1; TRBD1 aligns across 7 bases. The CDR3 has 16 residues. V lost 4 bases to trimming and J lost 5 bases; unmatched junction nucleotides: 11. Germline V gene data show CDR1 as KGHSH and CDR2 as LQKENI. The DNA of the CDR3 is TGTGCCAGCTCACTAACGACAGGGCGGGTTGACAATGAGCAGTTCTTC. This sequence encodes CASSLTTGRVDNEQFF.

As DNA, the CDR3 is TGTGCCAGTATGGTGAGAGGGACCTACAATGAGCAGTTCTTC. The encoded protein is CASMVRGTYNEQFF. V is TRBV19 and J is TRBJ2-1; tentative D call: TRBD2 (5 bases). Trimming stripped 7 bases from V and 2 bases from J, with 12 bases between. CDR1 is LNHDA and CDR2 is SQIVND in the germline V gene (reference sequence). This CDR3 has 14 amino acids.

This chain uses TRBV5-4 with TRBJ2-3; D call uncertain. The germline V gene has CDR1 SGHNT and CDR2 YYREEE (reference sequence). The length of the CDR3 is 13 residues. Trimming left V 5 bases short and J 5 bases short, with 12 bases between. The CDR3: CASSPKNIDTQYF. CDR3 DNA: TGTGCCAGCAGTCCCAAGAATATAGATACGCAGTATTTT. Variable domain in full (rest from reference TRBV5-4 and TRBJ2-3): ETGVTQSPTHLIKTRGQQVTLRCSSQSGHNTVSWYQQALGQGPQFIFQYYREEENGRGNFPPRFSGLQFPNYSSELNVNALELDDSALYLCASSPKNIDTQYFGPGTRLTVL.

V gene TRBV3-1 (or the pseudogene TRBV3-2) combines with J gene TRBJ2-3, with unresolved D. V lost 5 bases to trimming and J lost 2 bases, with 2 bases between them. CDR1 is LGHDT, CDR2 YNNKEL, per germline (reference sequence). The CDR3 extends over 11 amino acids. CDR3: CASSSTDTQYF. CDR3 sequence (DNA): TGTGCCAGCAGCTCCACAGATACGCAGTATTTT.

This chain uses TRBV5-6 with TRBJ1-1; perhaps TRBD1 as D (5 bases). Trimming shortened V by 4 bases and J by 3 bases, and 19 bases separated the two germline ends. The CDR3 has 16 amino acids. CDR1 is SGHDT, CDR2 YYEEEE, per germline. CDR3 nucleotides: TGTGCCAGCAGCCCGGAAATAGGGATGGGGGACACTGAAGCTTTCTTT. It yields the protein CASSPEIGMGDTEAFF.

The V gene is TRBV11-3, the J gene TRBJ1-3, with D hard to call. V lost 5 bases and J lost 0, with 5 bases in between. The length of the CDR3 is 13 residues. CDR1 and CDR2 from the germline V gene are SGHNT and YENEEA. CDR3 DNA: TGTGCCAGCAGCCTTGACTCTGGAAACACCATATATTTT. Translated, it gives CASSLDSGNTIYF.

V usage is TRBV7-2 and J usage is TRBJ1-1; D is unclear. The germline CDR1 and CDR2 sequences are SGHTA and FQGNSA. Trimming pared 5 bases from V and 5 bases from J, leaving 15 bases between. This CDR3 is 14 amino acids long. In DNA, the CDR3 is TGTGCCAGCAGCCAATATCTCCTTAGGACTGAAGCTTTCTTT. Translated: CASSQYLLRTEAFF.

The chain joins TRBV19 to TRBJ1-5, with D possibly TRBD1 on 5 matching bases. In germline, CDR1 is LNHDA, CDR2 SQIVND (reference sequence). Trimming removed 6 bases at V and 5 bases at J, with 20 bases between. This CDR3 is 16 amino acids long. The CDR3 protein is CASSRDEVTGHQPQHF. The CDR3 nucleotides are TGTGCCAGTAGCCGAGACGAAGTGACGGGGCATCAGCCCCAGCATTTT. Using reference TRBV19 and TRBJ1-5 for the parts outside the CDR3, the full variable domain is DGGITQSPKYLFRKEGQNVTLSCEQNLNHDAMYWYRQDPGQGLRLIYYSQIVNDFQKGDIAEGYSVSREKKESFPLTVTSAQKNPTAFYLCASSRDEVTGHQPQHFGDGTRLSIL.

This chain links TRBV19 with TRBJ1-5; 7 bases fit TRBD1. CDR1 LNHDA and CDR2 SQIVND come from the germline V gene (reference sequence). V dropped 3 bases and J dropped 0; count of bases not matched to a gene: 5. This CDR3 comprises 16 residues. CDR3 in amino acids: CASSISGTASNQPQHF. The DNA for the CDR3 is TGTGCCAGTAGTATTTCTGGGACAGCTAGCAATCAGCCCCAGCATTTT.

This chain connects TRBV6-5 to TRBJ2-7, with TRBD1 as a possible D gene (6 bases). V was clipped by 2 bases and J by 3 bases, with 14 bases between them. CDR3 length equals 15 residues. The germline V gene encodes CDR1 MNHEY and CDR2 SVGAGI. CDR3 amino acids: CASSYLVTGNYEQYF. CDR3 nucleotide sequence: TGTGCCAGCAGTTACCTCGTAACAGGGAACTACGAGCAGTACTTC.